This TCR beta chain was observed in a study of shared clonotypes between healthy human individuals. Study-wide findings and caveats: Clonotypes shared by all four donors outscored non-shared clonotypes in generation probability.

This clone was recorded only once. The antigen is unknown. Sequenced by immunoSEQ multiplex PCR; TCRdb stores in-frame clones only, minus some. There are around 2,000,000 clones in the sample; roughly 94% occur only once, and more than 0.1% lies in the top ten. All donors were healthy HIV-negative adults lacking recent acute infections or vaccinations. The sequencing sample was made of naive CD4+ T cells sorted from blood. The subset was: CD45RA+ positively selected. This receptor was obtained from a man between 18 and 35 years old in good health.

CDR3 protein: CASSGLAGASGDEQFF. CDR3 in DNA: TGCGCCAGCAGTGGACTAGCGGGAGCCTCAGGGGATGAGCAGTTCTTC. This chain uses TRBV10-1 with TRBJ2-1; 12 positions match TRBD2. Germline CDR1 WNHNN, CDR2 SYGVQD (reference sequence). CDR3 length: 16 residues. V lost 4 bases and J lost 8; bases outside the gene matches: 9.